These 20 T cell receptor beta chains were all obtained from the same sample, sequenced in a study of T-cell memory formation after mild COVID-19 (dated by TCRdb to the early 2020s). The library was made by 5' RACE. Sequencing used an Illumina NovaSeq 6000. The public reads were quality trimmed at Q25 with fastp and then assembled into clones with MiXCR by TCRdb, keeping productive beta chains. Each entry is one CDR3 protein sequence, shown with its most common DNA and genes. Present in this sample are approximately 60,000 distinct CDR3 sequences, 9.5% of which were seen just once. 1.2% of the sample comes from the top ten. Material: PBMCs or a T cell subset sorted from them (not recorded which). The receptors stem from a man between 18 and 29 years old who had mild COVID-19 (a few samples of this study predate the infection). The sample titles of this study are shuffled in the database, so cell type and time point are left out; the donor was told from shared clones.

This clonotype is categorized as medium-sized. This sequence joins TRBV2 and TRBJ2-7; D is possibly TRBD1 (7 bases). From germline, CDR1 is SNHLY and CDR2 FYNNEI. The CDR3 contains 14 residues. The V and J ends lost 7 bases and 4 bases respectively, with 17 bases between them. CDR3 region: CASTQGGHLYEQYF. CDR3 DNA sequence: TGTGCCAGCACTCAGGGGGGACACCTATACGAGCAGTACTTC.

In its sample, this clonotype was seen many times. The V gene is TRBV13, the J gene TRBJ2-1; D gene unclear. The CDR3 spans 14 residues. The V end lost 3 bases, the J end lost 5 bases, and 11 bases lay between the germline ends. Germline-derived CDR1 and CDR2 are PRHDT and FYEKMQ (reference sequence). CDR3 loop: CASSFGPQNNEQFF. The CDR3 region has the DNA TGTGCCAGCAGCTTCGGCCCTCAAAACAATGAGCAGTTCTTC.

This CDR3 is CASSLNYIQYF. The CDR3, as DNA: TGTGCCAGCAGTTTAAATTACATTCAGTACTTC. The chain carries TRBV12-3 or TRBV12-4 and TRBJ2-4; D ambiguous. Trimming left V 2 bases short and J 8 bases short, with 4 bases between. The CDR3 is 11 amino acids.

Many counts were recorded for this clonotype. This chain links TRBV4-3 with TRBJ2-5; D could derive from TRBD1 or TRBD2 (5 bases each). Germline CDR1 and CDR2: LGHNA and YSLEER. CDR3 length equals 16 residues. V was pared by 0 bases and J by 7 bases, with 18 bases between. The CDR3 nucleotides read TGCGCCAGCAGCCAAGAAGGGACGAGCCCAGGCGGGACCCAGTACTTC. This encodes CASSQEGTSPGGTQYF.

This clonotype was seen a few times. This chain links TRBV7-2 with TRBJ2-7, with D uncertain. Germline V gives CDR1 SGHTA, CDR2 FQGNSA. With 1 base removed from V and 4 bases from J, the gap between germline ends came to 8 bases. The CDR3 covers 13 residues. Here the CDR3 reads CASSLEAEYEQYF. CDR3 coding DNA: TGTGCCAGCAGCTTAGAGGCCGAGTACGAGCAGTACTTC.

The CDR3 DNA follows: TGTGCCAGCTCGGGCGAGCGGGGGGGCACAGATACGCAGTATTTT. It encodes CASSGERGGTDTQYF. This rearrangement joins TRBV7-9 to TRBJ2-3, with 9 bases fitting TRBD2. CDR3 length equals 15 residues. With V trimmed by 8 bases and J by 1 base, 7 bases remained unmatched. Germline V gene lookup returns CDR1 SEHNR and CDR2 FQNEAQ (reference sequence).

This clonotype was found a few times. The chain links TRBV5-1 to TRBJ2-3, with 8 positions matching TRBD2. This CDR3 contains 16 residues. Germline CDR1 is SGHRS and CDR2 is YFSETQ. The J segment lost 0 bases and the V segment lost 3 bases, leaving 6 bases of the junction unmatched. Written as DNA, the CDR3 is TGCGCCAGCAGCTCTTACGGGAGGGGGAGCACAGATACGCAGTATTTT. It is translated as CASSSYGRGSTDTQYF.

This clonotype was found a few times. The genes are TRBV10-3 and TRBJ2-7; 8 positions agree with TRBD1. The ends lost 10 bases at V and 5 bases at J; junction bases unmatched: 10. The germline CDR1 and CDR2 sequences are ENHRY and SYGVKD. This CDR3 is 13 amino acids long. The CDR3 here is CATGTGNSNEQYF. In nucleotides, the CDR3 is TGTGCCACGGGGACAGGTAATTCCAACGAGCAGTACTTC.

There are a few counts of this clonotype. This chain connects TRBV7-9 to TRBJ1-1; D ambiguous. The germline V and J ends were trimmed by 5 bases and 1 base, with 8 bases remaining between them. Per germline, CDR1 SEHNR and CDR2 FQNEAQ (reference sequence). CDR3 size: 13 residues. CDR3 sequence reads: CASSIQGNTEAFF. The CDR3 DNA reads TGTGCCAGCAGCATACAAGGGAACACTGAAGCTTTCTTT.

The chain employs TRBV5-6 and TRBJ2-7, with 8 bases fitting TRBD2. This CDR3 is built from 13 residues. CDR1 and CDR2 from the germline V gene are SGHDT and YYEEEE. J gave up 5 bases and V 4 bases, and 5 bases lay outside the gene matches. In nucleotides, the CDR3 is TGTGCCAGCAGCCGACAGCGGGGGAACGAGCAGTACGTC. This codes for CASSRQRGNEQYV.

J is TRBJ1-2 and V is TRBV20-1, with 12 bases lining up with TRBD1. Germline V gene lookup returns CDR1 DFQATT and CDR2 SNEGSKA (reference sequence). The V gene end was trimmed by 6 bases and the J gene end by 6 bases; junction bases not matched to a gene: 5. This CDR3 contains 13 residues. The CDR3 nucleotides read TGCAGTGCACCGGGACAGGGGGCTAATGGCTACACCTTC. The encoded protein is CSAPGQGANGYTF.

The V and J genes are TRBV7-2 and TRBJ1-3; 7 bases agree with TRBD1. V lost 5 bases to trimming and J lost 2 bases; unmatched junction nucleotides: 6. This CDR3 is built from 15 residues. The V gene's germline CDR1 is SGHTA and CDR2 FQGNSA. This CDR3 is CASSLATGAGNTIYF. The DNA for the CDR3 is TGTGCCAGCAGCCTGGCCACAGGGGCTGGAAACACCATATATTTT.

This clonotype was seen repeatedly, ten times or more. The chain carries TRBV20-1 and TRBJ2-3; 9 bases are shared with TRBD1. The CDR3 sequence is 13 residues long. Per the germline V gene, CDR1 is DFQATT and CDR2 is SNEGSKA (reference sequence). J lost 3 bases, V lost 6 bases, and 4 bases had no gene match. The CDR3 DNA is TGCAGTGCCCTCGGACAGGGGACAGATACGCAGTATTTT. Its protein is CSALGQGTDTQYF.

V gene TRBV18 combines with J gene TRBJ2-1; TRBD2 aligns across 13 bases. The germline V gene has CDR1 KGHSH and CDR2 LQKENI. J lost 6 bases, V lost 4 bases, and 6 bases had no gene match. CDR3 size: 16 residues. CDR3 nucleotides: TGTGCCAGCTCACGTACTAGCGGGGGGGCCTTCAATGAGCAGTTCTTC. This translates into CASSRTSGGAFNEQFF.

A few counts support this clonotype. The J gene is TRBJ2-7, the V gene TRBV7-9; 9 bases align to TRBD1. The CDR3 totals 14 residues. J was trimmed by 3 bases and V by 2 bases; bases with no gene match: 2. Germline lookup yields CDR1 SEHNR and CDR2 FQNEAQ (reference sequence). CDR3 sequence: CASSLRQGGYEQYF. The CDR3 region has the DNA TGTGCCAGCAGCTTAAGACAGGGGGGCTACGAGCAGTACTTC.

V usage is TRBV6-5 and J usage is TRBJ2-1; TRBD1 is a possible D gene (6 bases). The germline V and J ends were trimmed by 0 bases and 10 bases, with 13 bases remaining between them. The CDR3 has 14 amino acids. In germline, CDR1 is MNHEY, CDR2 SVGAGI. CDR3 sequence reads: CASSYSRVDREQFF. CDR3 nucleotide sequence: TGTGCCAGCAGTTACTCGAGGGTGGACAGAGAGCAGTTCTTC.

The chain uses TRBV5-6 and TRBJ1-1; possible D gene TRBD1, 5 bases. The CDR3 contains 12 residues. Trimming took off 4 bases at V and 4 bases at J, with 8 bases between the two ends. Germline CDR1 SGHDT, CDR2 YYEEEE. The CDR3 is CASSLGVTEAFF. The DNA of the CDR3 is TGTGCCAGCAGCCTGGGGGTCACTGAAGCTTTCTTT.

The V gene is TRBV5-1, the J gene TRBJ1-3, with 8 positions matching TRBD1. Per germline, CDR1 SGHRS and CDR2 YFSETQ. The CDR3 runs 16 residues. Trimming cost V 0 bases and J 0 bases; bases outside gene matches: 2. CDR3 nucleotides: TGCGCCAGCAGCTTGGGGGGACAGGCCTCTGGAAACACCATATATTTT. Its translation is CASSLGGQASGNTIYF.

The chain uses TRBV4-1 and TRBJ1-1; D is ambiguous. Germline loops: CDR1 MGHRA, CDR2 YSYEKL. This CDR3 comprises 18 residues. Trimming left V 1 base short and J 4 bases short, with 22 bases between. CDR3 sequence reads: CASSQVGASLGRATEAFF. As DNA, the CDR3 is TGCGCCAGCAGCCAAGTGGGTGCGTCTCTAGGAAGGGCCACTGAAGCTTTCTTT.

The table lists this clonotype with a few counts. The chain recombines TRBV10-3 with TRBJ2-7; TRBD2 matches 8 bases. The germline CDR1 and CDR2 sequences are ENHRY and SYGVKD. This CDR3 region has 14 residues. Trimming took 3 bases from V and 7 from J; bases not matched to a gene: 8. The CDR3 loop is CAISEGGLAGEQYV. The CDR3 nucleotides are TGTGCCATCAGTGAAGGTGGACTAGCCGGTGAGCAGTACGTC.